The source of this T cell receptor beta chain is a study of neurological immune-mediated disorders. Study results and limitations: HTLV-1-associated myelopathy displayed the greatest TCR clonal expansion, and multiple sclerosis exhibited the smallest, lower than that of healthy controls. One related-CDR3 cluster, which may be a signature, held the repertoires of 18 of 34 multiple sclerosis patients after phylogenetic grouping.

This clonotype was counted ten times or more. The antigen remains undetermined. V was shortened by 6 bases and J by 3 bases, with 15 bases between the two germline ends. This CDR3 spans 15 amino acids. The making of cDNA relied on 5'RACE with 10-nucleotide random UMIs. Via MiXCR, TCRdb re-called the 5' RACE reads, giving one row per CDR3 protein. In the table there are about 65,000 distinct CDR3 sequences, over 4% of which are singletons. This clonotype originated in a man between 45 and 60 years old with multiple sclerosis. Sequencing was carried out using PBMCs. The chain couples TRBV12-3 or TRBV12-4 to TRBJ2-1; D is undetermined. For the CDR3, the DNA is TGTGCCAGCAGCTCTGAAGGGTCCCGCTACAATGAGCAGTTCTTC. Its translation: CASSSEGSRYNEQFF.